This T cell receptor beta chain derives from a study of T cells in Graves' hyperthyroidism and ophthalmopathy. Study conclusions and caveats: Progression to ophthalmopathy was predicted a median of approximately seven months early. Most clonotypes that expanded in the thyroid above 0.001 also showed up in blood.

The ends lost 10 bases at V and 6 bases at J; junction bases unmatched: 9. The CDR3 length is 13 residues. Germline-derived CDR1 and CDR2 are SGHAT and FQNNGV. The sample holds many counts of this clonotype. Antigen specificity is unknown. Used for diagnoses were clinical symptoms, serum thyroxine and TRAb, thyroid ultrasound and orbital computed tomography. Amplification of TCR beta CDR3 regions was performed using RNA transcripts as template. HTBI primers were used for first-round RT-PCR of the TCR CDR3. TCRdb re-called the multiplex PCR reads with MiXCR, one entry per CDR3 protein. Of 330,000 or so distinct CDR3 sequences listed, 18% were seen once; the top ten hold roughly 15%.

This clonotype was sampled from a middle-aged woman with Graves' ophthalmopathy. The chain uses TRBV11-2 and TRBJ1-5; 7 nucleotides agree with TRBD1. Material for sequencing was blood. The CDR3 loop is CAIQQGPTQPQHF. DNA for the CDR3: TGTGCCATCCAACAGGGGCCTACTCAGCCCCAGCATTTT.